The rows below give T cell receptor beta chains drawn from one sample of a study of CD8+ T cells in alopecia areata. The protocol was immunoSEQ multiplex PCR, while the TCRdb copy is restricted to in-frame clones and leaves out a portion. This sample has roughly 140,000 clones, with roughly half found just once. The sequencing here drew on CD4+ T cells sorted from blood, taken at week 0. All receptors come from a human donor with alopecia areata. Both conserved end residues are part of each CDR3. D genes are given only for firm matches. The size field is filled for only some rows; it gives once, few, many or a size class.

clone_size	v_call	d_call	j_call	cdr3_nt	cdr3_aa
-	TRBV21-1	-	TRBJ1-2	TGTGCCAGCAGCAACAATGGCTACACCTTC	CASSNNGYTF
-	TRBV29-1	-	TRBJ2-5	TGCAGCGTCCCGGACCCCGGGGAGACCCAGTACTTC	CSVPDPGETQYF
-	TRBV14	-	TRBJ2-5	TGTGCCAGCAGCCAGCACGTCACAACGCCGGAGACCCAGTACTTC	CASSQHVTTPETQYF
once	TRBV15	TRBD2	TRBJ2-1	TGTGCCACCAGCAGGACTAGCGGGACGGGGAGTGAGCAGTTCTTC	CATSRTSGTGSEQFF
-	TRBV5-1	TRBD1	TRBJ2-1	TGCGCCAGCAGGGTTGGGACAGGGGGCTACCATGAGCAGTTCTTC	CASRVGTGGYHEQFF
few	TRBV6-5	TRBD1	TRBJ1-2	TGTGCCAGCAGCCCGACAGGGGGTAACTATGGCTACACCTTC	CASSPTGGNYGYTF
few	TRBV28	-	TRBJ2-4	TGTGCCAGCAGTGAGCAAGAAAACATTCAGTACTTC	CASSEQENIQYF
few	TRBV29-1	-	TRBJ2-7	TGCAGCGCCCGGGCAGGGCAGGACCCCATCTACGAGCAGTACTTC	CSARAGQDPIYEQYF
few	TRBV2	TRBD2	TRBJ2-3	TGTGCCAGCATTGATGGGACTAGCGGGAGGGCCGGTACGCAGTATTTT	CASIDGTSGRAGTQYF
-	TRBV18	TRBD1	TRBJ2-2	TGTGCCAGCTCACCTCTACGAGGGTCAACAGGGGCCGGGGAGCTGTTTTTT	CASSPLRGSTGAGELFF
-	TRBV4-3	-	TRBJ1-2	TGCGCCAGCAGCCAAGAGTGGAGGGTGCTCTATGGCTACACCTTC	CASSQEWRVLYGYTF
-	TRBV5-1	-	TRBJ1-2	TGCGCCAGCAGCTTGGGGGAAGGACAGCTCTATGGCTACACCTTC	CASSLGEGQLYGYTF
few	TRBV25-1	TRBD1	TRBJ2-7	TGTGCCAGCAGTGACTCCTACAGGGGGCAGAATGACGAGCAGTACTTC	CASSDSYRGQNDEQYF
-	TRBV29-1	-	TRBJ2-4	TGCAGCGTCCAGACTAGAATGCTAGCCAAAAACATTCAGTACTTC	CSVQTRMLAKNIQYF
-	TRBV19	TRBD1	TRBJ2-1	TGTGCCAGTAGTGGACAGGGGGCAGGTGAGCAGTTCTTC	CASSGQGAGEQFF
-	TRBV4-3	TRBD1	TRBJ1-2	TGCGCCAGCAGCCCGGCAGGGACAGGGGCATATGGCTACACCTTC	CASSPAGTGAYGYTF
-	TRBV7-2	-	TRBJ2-3	TGTGCCAGCAGCCCAGACCCGGGGGCCACTCCGCAGTATTTT	CASSPDPGATPQYF
medium-sized	TRBV4-1	TRBD1	TRBJ1-1	TGCGCCAGCAGCCAGGGACAGGTGGAAACTGAAGCTTTCTTT	CASSQGQVETEAFF
once	TRBV5-4	TRBD2	TRBJ2-5	TGTGCCAGCAGCTTGGCCGGGAGGGCTGGAGAGACCCAGTACTTC	CASSLAGRAGETQYF
-	TRBV7-2	-	TRBJ2-5	TGTGCCAGCAGCTTAGGGGGTCAGGAGCAAGAGACCCAGTACTTC	CASSLGGQEQETQYF
-	TRBV4-1	-	TRBJ1-4	TGCGCCAGCAGCCAAGGGGGGGTTACTAATGAAAAACTGTTTTTT	CASSQGGVTNEKLFF
-	TRBV6-5	TRBD1	TRBJ2-1	TGTGCCAGCAGTGACAGGGGGGGGGTTGAGCAGTTCTTC	CASSDRGGVEQFF
-	TRBV29-1	TRBD2	TRBJ2-7	TGCAGCGTTACCCTAGCGGGGGGGACCTACGAGCAGTACTTC	CSVTLAGGTYEQYF
-	TRBV10-3	TRBD2	TRBJ2-1	TGTGCCATCAGTGTGCTAGCGGGAGACCACAATGAGCAGTTCTTC	CAISVLAGDHNEQFF
few	TRBV4-3	-	TRBJ2-3	TGCGCCAGCAGCCAGAGTACCCAAGGGGTTACGCAGTATTTT	CASSQSTQGVTQYF
few	TRBV28	TRBD1	TRBJ2-1	TGTGCCAGCAGTTTGGCAGGGGGCTACAATGAGCAGTTCTTC	CASSLAGGYNEQFF
-	TRBV30	-	TRBJ1-5	TGTGCCTGGAGTGTATGGACGGACAATCAGCCCCAGCATTTT	CAWSVWTDNQPQHF
-	TRBV23-1	TRBD2	TRBJ2-7	TGCGCCAGTACGGGGGTCCCCGGGGTAGCGGGTCCCTACGAGCAGTACTTC	CASTGVPGVAGPYEQYF
-	TRBV19	TRBD1	TRBJ2-5	TGTGCCAGTAGTATAACAGGGGCCAACCAAGAGACCCAGTACTTC	CASSITGANQETQYF
few	TRBV29-1	-	TRBJ2-7	TGCAGCGTTCGGGGCGGACCCTACGAGCAGTACTTC	CSVRGGPYEQYF
-	TRBV7-2	-	TRBJ2-7	TGTGCCAGCAGCTCTGGTAGGGGTCGGTACGAGCAGTACTTC	CASSSGRGRYEQYF
few	TRBV28	-	TRBJ2-3	TGTGCCAGCAGTAGGGGGGATGCCGGGACGCAGTATTTT	CASSRGDAGTQYF
-	TRBV11-2	-	TRBJ2-2	TGTGCCAGCAGCTCAAGTCCAAACGGGGAGCTGTTTTTT	CASSSSPNGELFF
-	TRBV5-4	-	TRBJ2-3	TGTGCCAGCAGCTTGATCGGGAGAGACACAGATACGCAGTATTTT	CASSLIGRDTDTQYF
-	TRBV7-9	TRBD1	TRBJ1-5	TGTGCCAGCAGCTTCGCGGGACAGGGTGATCAGCCCCAGCATTTT	CASSFAGQGDQPQHF
few	TRBV10-3	TRBD2	TRBJ2-3	TGTGCCATCAGTGGCCAGGGAGGGGACACAGATACGCAGTATTTT	CAISGQGGDTDTQYF
-	TRBV29-1	-	TRBJ2-5	TGCAGCGTTGAGAGCTTGGGAGAGACCCAGTACTTC	CSVESLGETQYF
few	TRBV9	-	TRBJ2-3	TGTGCCAGCAGCGTAGGCTCCCCCACAGATACGCAGTATTTT	CASSVGSPTDTQYF
-	TRBV25-1	-	TRBJ1-1	TGTGCCAGCAGTGACGGGGCCAGAAGTAGAGCTTTCTTT	CASSDGARSRAFF
once	TRBV6-5	-	TRBJ2-7	TGTGCCAGCACTGGCGGCTACGAGCAGTACTTC	CASTGGYEQYF
-	TRBV10-3	TRBD1	TRBJ2-5	TGTGCCACAAAGGCCCGACAGGGAGAGCAGACCCAGTACTTC	CATKARQGEQTQYF
-	TRBV7-9	TRBD2	TRBJ2-2	TGTGCCAGCAGCTTGGGGAGCGGGGCGAACACCGGGGAGCTGTTTTTT	CASSLGSGANTGELFF
-	TRBV5-6	TRBD1	TRBJ2-7	TGTGCCAGCAGCCCGGGGACAGGATCCTACGAGCAGTACTTC	CASSPGTGSYEQYF
-	TRBV7-9	-	TRBJ2-7	TGTGCCAGCAGCTTGAATGCCTACGAGCAGTACTTC	CASSLNAYEQYF